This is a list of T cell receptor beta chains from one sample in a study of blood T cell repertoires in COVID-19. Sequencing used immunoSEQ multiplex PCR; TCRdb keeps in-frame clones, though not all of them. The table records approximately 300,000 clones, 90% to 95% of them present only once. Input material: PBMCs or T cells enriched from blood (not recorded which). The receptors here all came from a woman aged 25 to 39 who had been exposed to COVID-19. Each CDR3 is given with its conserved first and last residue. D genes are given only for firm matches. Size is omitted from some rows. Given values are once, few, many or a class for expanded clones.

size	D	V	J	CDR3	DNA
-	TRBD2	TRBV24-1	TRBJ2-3	CATSDQGTSGETDTQYF	TGTGCCACCAGTGACCAGGGGACTAGCGGGGAAACAGATACGCAGTATTTT
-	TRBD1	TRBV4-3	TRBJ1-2	CASSPTGGPGRGYTF	TGCGCCAGCAGCCCGACAGGGGGCCCAGGTCGTGGCTACACCTTC
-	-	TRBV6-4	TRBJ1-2	CASSDGWGDTGYTF	TGTGCCAGCAGTGACGGGTGGGGAGACACTGGCTACACCTTC
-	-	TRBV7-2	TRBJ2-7	CASSSGGARYEQYF	TGTGCCAGCAGCTCTGGCGGGGCGCGATACGAGCAGTACTTC
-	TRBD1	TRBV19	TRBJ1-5	CASTRTGAINQPQHF	TGTGCCAGTACCCGGACAGGGGCGATAAATCAGCCCCAGCATTTT
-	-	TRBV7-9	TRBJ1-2	CASRDAAGRANYGYTF	TGTGCCAGCAGGGATGCGGCTGGGCGGGCAAACTATGGCTACACCTTC
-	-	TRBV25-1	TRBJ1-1	CASSEDQPGATEAFF	TGTGCCAGCAGTGAAGACCAACCAGGGGCCACTGAAGCTTTCTTT
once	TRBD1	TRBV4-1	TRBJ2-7	CASGTGFLYEQYF	TGCGCCAGCGGGACAGGGTTCCTATACGAGCAGTACTTC
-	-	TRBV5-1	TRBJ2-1	CASTVASYNEQFF	TGCGCCAGCACCGTAGCCTCCTACAATGAGCAGTTCTTC
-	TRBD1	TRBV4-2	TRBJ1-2	CASSQDWDSGYTF	TGTGCCAGCAGCCAAGACTGGGACAGCGGCTACACCTTC
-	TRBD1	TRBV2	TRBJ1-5	CASSDRVDRGLEPQHF	TGTGCCAGCAGTGATAGGGTGGACAGGGGGTTAGAGCCCCAGCATTTT
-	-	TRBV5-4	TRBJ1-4	CASSLKGVGATNEKLFF	TGTGCCAGCAGCTTGAAAGGGGTGGGGGCGACTAATGAAAAACTGTTTTTT
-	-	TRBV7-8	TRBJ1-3	CASSLGPGTGNTIYF	TGTGCCAGCAGCTTAGGGCCAGGGACTGGAAACACCATATATTTT
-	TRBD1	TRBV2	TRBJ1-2	CASSRTGTGYTF	TGTGCCAGCAGCCGGACAGGCACTGGCTACACCTTC
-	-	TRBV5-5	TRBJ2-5	CASSKASGHSKETQYF	TGTGCCAGCAGCAAAGCCTCTGGACACTCTAAAGAGACCCAGTACTTC
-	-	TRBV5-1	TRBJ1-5	CASRLGLNQPQHF	TGCGCCAGCAGGTTGGGGCTTAATCAGCCCCAGCATTTT
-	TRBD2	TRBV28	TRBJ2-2	CASRTTSGGAYYTGELFF	TGTGCCAGCAGGACGACTAGCGGGGGGGCCTACTACACCGGGGAGCTGTTTTTT
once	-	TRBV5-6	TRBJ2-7	CASSVSYEQYF	TGTGCCAGCAGCGTGAGCTACGAGCAGTACTTC
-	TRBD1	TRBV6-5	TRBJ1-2	CASSYSGTGGGGYTF	TGTGCCAGCAGTTACTCGGGGACAGGGGGTGGAGGCTACACCTTC
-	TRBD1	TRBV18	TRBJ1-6	CASSPRQGLWSPLHF	TGTGCCAGCTCACCACGACAGGGGCTGTGGTCACCCCTCCACTTT
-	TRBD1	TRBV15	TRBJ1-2	CATSRGVSGTGNGYTF	TGTGCCACCAGCAGAGGGGTATCCGGGACAGGGAATGGCTACACCTTC
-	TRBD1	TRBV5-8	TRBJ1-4	CASSYRTGASNEKLFF	TGTGCCAGCAGCTATCGGACAGGAGCTTCTAATGAAAAACTGTTTTTT
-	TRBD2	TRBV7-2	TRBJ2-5	CASSWGLVRETQYF	TGTGCCAGCAGCTGGGGACTAGTCAGAGAGACCCAGTACTTC
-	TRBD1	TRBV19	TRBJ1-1	CASSILRGQGEAFF	TGTGCCAGTAGTATTCTCAGGGGGCAGGGTGAAGCTTTCTTT
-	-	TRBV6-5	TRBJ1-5	CASTKKGESNQPQHF	TGTGCCAGCACCAAAAAGGGAGAATCCAATCAGCCCCAGCATTTT
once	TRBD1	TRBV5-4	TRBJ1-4	CASSAGQGAGTNEKLFF	TGTGCCAGCAGCGCGGGACAGGGGGCGGGAACTAATGAAAAACTGTTTTTT
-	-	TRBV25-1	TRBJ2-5	CASSEYRGNNGETQYF	TGTGCCAGCAGTGAATATCGAGGGAACAATGGAGAGACCCAGTACTTC
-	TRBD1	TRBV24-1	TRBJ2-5	CATSDRNDRAGGTQYF	TGTGCCACCAGTGACCGGAATGACAGGGCCGGTGGGACCCAGTACTTC
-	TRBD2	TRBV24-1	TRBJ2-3	CATSDAMPTSGGADTQYF	TGTGCCACCAGTGATGCAATGCCGACTAGCGGGGGGGCAGATACGCAGTATTTT